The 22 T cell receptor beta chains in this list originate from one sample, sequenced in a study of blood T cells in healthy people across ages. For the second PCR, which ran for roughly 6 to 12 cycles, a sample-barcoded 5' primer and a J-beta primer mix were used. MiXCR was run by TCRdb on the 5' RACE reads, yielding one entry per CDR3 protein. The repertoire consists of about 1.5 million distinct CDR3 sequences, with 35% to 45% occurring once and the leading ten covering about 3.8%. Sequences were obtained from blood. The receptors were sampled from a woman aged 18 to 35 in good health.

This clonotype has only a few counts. CDR3: CAIAQVGYYGYTF. The CDR3 DNA is TGTGCCATCGCTCAAGTGGGGTACTATGGCTACACCTTC. The chain carries TRBV10-3 and TRBJ1-2; D is ambiguous. The CDR3 is 13 residues long. V was trimmed by 8 bases and J by 3 bases, leaving 13 bases between them. The V gene's germline CDR1 is ENHRY and CDR2 SYGVKD.

The DNA for the CDR3 is TGTGCCAGCGGACAGGGGCGCACTGAAGCTTTCTTT. It codes for CASGQGRTEAFF. The rearrangement uses TRBV14 and TRBJ1-1; 9 nucleotides align to TRBD1. This CDR3 comprises 12 residues. Trimming removed 8 bases from V and 4 bases from J; junction bases left unmatched: 2. Per germline, CDR1 SGHDN and CDR2 FVKESK.

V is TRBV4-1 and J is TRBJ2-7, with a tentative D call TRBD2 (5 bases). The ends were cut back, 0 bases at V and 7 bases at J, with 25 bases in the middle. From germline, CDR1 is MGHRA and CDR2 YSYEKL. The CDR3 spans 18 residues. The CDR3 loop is CASSQDRAISGRGNEQYF. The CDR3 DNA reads TGCGCCAGCAGCCAAGATCGGGCAATAAGCGGACGGGGTAATGAGCAGTACTTC.

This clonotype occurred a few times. The CDR3 DNA reads as TGTGCCAGCAGTTTACCCCAGGGACCGATGATGCAGTATTTT. Its translation is CASSLPQGPMMQYF. J is TRBJ2-3 and V is TRBV12-3 or TRBV12-4; the D call may be TRBD1 or TRBD2 (5 bases each). V was cut by 2 bases and J by 11 bases, with 17 bases left in between. The CDR3 runs 14 residues.

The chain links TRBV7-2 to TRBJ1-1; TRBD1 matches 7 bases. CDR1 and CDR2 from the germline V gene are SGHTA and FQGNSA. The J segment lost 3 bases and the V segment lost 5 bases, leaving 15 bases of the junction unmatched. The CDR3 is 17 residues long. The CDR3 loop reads CASSLRPGTEFHTEAFF. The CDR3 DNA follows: TGTGCCAGCAGCCTACGACCCGGGACAGAATTTCACACTGAAGCTTTCTTT.

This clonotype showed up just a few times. The CDR3 sequence: CASRRPGTGGYGYTF. The CDR3 nucleotides read TGTGCCAGCAGGCGACCAGGGACAGGGGGGTATGGCTACACCTTC. The chain uses TRBV28 and TRBJ1-2; 11 nucleotides line up with TRBD1. After removal of 6 bases from V and 5 bases from J, the junction contained 8 bases not matched to a gene. CDR3 length: 15 amino acids. Looked up from germline, CDR1 is MDHEN and CDR2 is SYDVKM.

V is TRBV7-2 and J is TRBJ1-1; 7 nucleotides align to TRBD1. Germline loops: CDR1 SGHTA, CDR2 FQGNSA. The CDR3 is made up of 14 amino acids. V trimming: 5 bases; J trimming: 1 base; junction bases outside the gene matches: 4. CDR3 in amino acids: CASSRRDRNTEAFF. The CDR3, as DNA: TGTGCCAGCAGCCGCCGGGACAGGAACACTGAAGCTTTCTTT.

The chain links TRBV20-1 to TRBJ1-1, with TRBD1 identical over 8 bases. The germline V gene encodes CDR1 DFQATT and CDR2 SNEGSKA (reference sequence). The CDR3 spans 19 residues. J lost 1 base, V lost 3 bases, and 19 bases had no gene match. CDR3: CSAREGQERARSRNTEAFF. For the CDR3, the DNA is TGCAGTGCTAGGGAGGGACAGGAGCGGGCGAGGAGTCGGAACACTGAAGCTTTCTTT.

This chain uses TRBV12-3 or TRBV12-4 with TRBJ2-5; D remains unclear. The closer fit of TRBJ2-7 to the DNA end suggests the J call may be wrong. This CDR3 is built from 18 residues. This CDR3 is CASSLSVVGSGLVSEQYF. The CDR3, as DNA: TGTGCCAGCAGTTTATCTGTCGTGGGCAGTGGGTTAGTAAGCGAGCAGTACTTC.

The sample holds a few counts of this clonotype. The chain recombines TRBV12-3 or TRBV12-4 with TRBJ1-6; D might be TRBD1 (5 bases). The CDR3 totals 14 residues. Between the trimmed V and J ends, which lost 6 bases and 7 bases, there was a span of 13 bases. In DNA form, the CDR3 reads TGTGCCAGCAGCACTGGGGGTCACAATTCACCCCTCCACTTT. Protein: CASSTGGHNSPLHF.

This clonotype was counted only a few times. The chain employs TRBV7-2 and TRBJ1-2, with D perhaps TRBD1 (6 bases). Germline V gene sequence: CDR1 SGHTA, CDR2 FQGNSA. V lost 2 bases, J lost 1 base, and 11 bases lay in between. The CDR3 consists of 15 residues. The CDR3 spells CASSLRDIRNYGYTF. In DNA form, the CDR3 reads TGTGCCAGCAGCTTAAGGGACATACGTAACTATGGCTACACCTTC.

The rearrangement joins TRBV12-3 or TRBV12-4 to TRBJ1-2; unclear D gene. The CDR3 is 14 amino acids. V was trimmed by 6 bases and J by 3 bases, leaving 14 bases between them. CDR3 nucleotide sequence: TGTGCCAGCAGCCCGGTCGGACGGTACTATGGCTACACCTTC. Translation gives CASSPVGRYYGYTF.

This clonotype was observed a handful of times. CDR3 residues: CASSLGGTGYGGYTF. The CDR3 bases are TGTGCCAGCAGTTTAGGCGGGACAGGGTACGGTGGCTACACCTTC. The chain recombines TRBV27 with TRBJ1-2; 9 nucleotides match TRBD1. Losses at the gene ends were 2 bases for V and 7 bases for J; bases not matched to a gene: 8. This CDR3 is built from 15 residues. CDR1 is MNHEY, CDR2 SMNVEV, per germline (reference sequence).

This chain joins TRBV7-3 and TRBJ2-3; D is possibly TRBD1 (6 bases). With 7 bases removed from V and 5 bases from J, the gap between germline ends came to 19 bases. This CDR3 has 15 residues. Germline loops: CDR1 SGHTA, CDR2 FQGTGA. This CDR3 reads CASNPTNRAEDTQYF. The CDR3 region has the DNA TGTGCCAGCAACCCGACGAACAGGGCGGAAGATACGCAGTATTTT. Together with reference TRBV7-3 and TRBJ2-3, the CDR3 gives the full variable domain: GAGVSQTPSNKVTEKGKYVELRCDPISGHTALYWYRQSLGQGPEFLIYFQGTGAADDSGLPNDRFFAVRPEGSVSTLKIQRTERGDSAVYLCASNPTNRAEDTQYFGPGTRLTVL.

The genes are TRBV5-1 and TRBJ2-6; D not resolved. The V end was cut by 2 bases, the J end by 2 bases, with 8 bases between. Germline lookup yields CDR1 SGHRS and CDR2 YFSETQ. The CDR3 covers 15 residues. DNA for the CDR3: TGCGCCAGCAGCTTTGGTGGGGCTGGGGCCAACGTCCTGACTTTC. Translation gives CASSFGGAGANVLTF.

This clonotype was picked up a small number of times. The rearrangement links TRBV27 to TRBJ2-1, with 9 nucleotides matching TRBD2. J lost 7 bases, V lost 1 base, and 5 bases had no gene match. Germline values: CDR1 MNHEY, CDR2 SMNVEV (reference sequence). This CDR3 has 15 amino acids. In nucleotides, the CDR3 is TGTGCCAGCAGTTTATTGACTAGCGGTATGAATGAGCAGTTCTTC. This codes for CASSLLTSGMNEQFF.

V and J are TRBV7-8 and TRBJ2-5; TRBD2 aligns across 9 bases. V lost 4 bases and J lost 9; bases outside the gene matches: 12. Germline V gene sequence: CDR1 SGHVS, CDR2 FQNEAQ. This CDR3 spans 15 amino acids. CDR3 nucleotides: TGTGCCAGCAGCTCGAGGACTAGCGAATTGAGTCCCCAGTACTTC. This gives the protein CASSSRTSELSPQYF.

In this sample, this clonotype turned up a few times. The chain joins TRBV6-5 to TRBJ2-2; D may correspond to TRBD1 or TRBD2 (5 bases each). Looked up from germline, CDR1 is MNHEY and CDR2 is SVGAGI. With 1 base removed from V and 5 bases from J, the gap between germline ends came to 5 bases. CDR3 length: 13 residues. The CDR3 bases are TGTGCCAGCAGTTACTGGGGGACCGGGGAGCTGTTTTTT. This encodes CASSYWGTGELFF.

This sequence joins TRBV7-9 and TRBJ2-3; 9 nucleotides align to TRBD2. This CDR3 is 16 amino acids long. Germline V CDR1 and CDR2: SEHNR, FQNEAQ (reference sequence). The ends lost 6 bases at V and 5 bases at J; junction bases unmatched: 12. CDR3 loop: CASRQPPGLAGDTQYF. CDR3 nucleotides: TGTGCCAGCAGACAACCCCCGGGACTAGCAGGAGATACGCAGTATTTT.

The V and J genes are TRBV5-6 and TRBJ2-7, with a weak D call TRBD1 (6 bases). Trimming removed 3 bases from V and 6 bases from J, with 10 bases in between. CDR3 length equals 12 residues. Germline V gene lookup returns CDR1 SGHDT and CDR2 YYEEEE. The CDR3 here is CASSSGVFEQYF. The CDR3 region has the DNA TGTGCCAGCAGCTCAGGGGTATTCGAGCAGTACTTC.

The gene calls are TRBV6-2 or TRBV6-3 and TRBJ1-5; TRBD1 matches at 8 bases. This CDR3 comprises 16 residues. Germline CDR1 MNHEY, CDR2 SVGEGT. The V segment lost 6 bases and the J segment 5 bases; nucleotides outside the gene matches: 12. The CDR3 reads CASSRSLTGADQPQHF. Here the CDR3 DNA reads TGTGCCAGCAGCCGTAGCCTGACAGGGGCCGATCAGCCCCAGCATTTT.

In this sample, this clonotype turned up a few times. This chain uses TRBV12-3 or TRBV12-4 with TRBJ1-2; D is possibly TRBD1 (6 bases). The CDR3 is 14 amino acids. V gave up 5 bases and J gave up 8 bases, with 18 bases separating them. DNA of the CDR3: TGTGCCAGCAGTCCCTCCCAGGGGCGCGAAGGCTACACCTTC. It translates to CASSPSQGREGYTF.